Reported below is one T cell receptor (beta chain). Its target is not known. The length of the CDR3 is 14 residues. Germline V gene data show CDR1 as SGDLS and CDR2 as YYNGEE. Trimming shortened V by 0 bases and J by 9 bases, and 13 bases separated the two germline ends. The table came from immunoSEQ multiplex PCR; TCRdb's copy has only in-frame clones and leaves some out. The repertoire holds some 690,000 clones, with 90% as singletons. This entry is derived from a study of shared clonotypes between healthy human individuals. Findings and limits, study-wide: Shared clonotypes across all four donors exceeded non-shared ones in generation probability.

Input material: memory CD8+ T cells from PBMCs. The subset denotes: CD45RO+ cells pooled with CCR7-negative TemRA cells. The receptor comes from a young man in good health. Some clones in this sample may be carry-over from other donors' samples. The rearrangement uses TRBV9 and TRBJ2-1, with a tentative D call TRBD1 (6 bases). Here the CDR3 reads CASSVGGQPSEQFF. The CDR3 bases are TGTGCCAGCAGCGTAGGTGGACAGCCTAGTGAGCAGTTCTTC.